Presented here are 21 T cell receptor beta chains from one specimen sequenced in a study of control samples from healthy donors and cancer patients. TCRdb keeps only in-frame clones here, not all; method: immunoSEQ multiplex PCR. This table has 20,000 to 30,000 clones, approximately 90% appearing once. Sequencing used PBMCs. The receptors originated from a man aged 50-60 years with lung cancer.

V and J are TRBV10-3 and TRBJ2-1, with 7 bases aligning to TRBD2. This CDR3 has 16 amino acids. Per the germline V gene, CDR1 is ENHRY and CDR2 is SYGVKD. Germline trimming cut 6 bases from V and 0 bases from J; bases unmatched to any gene: 8. The CDR3 coding sequence is TGTGCCATCAGGCCAGCCGGGGGGAGCTCCTACAATGAGCAGTTCTTC. Residues: CAIRPAGGSSYNEQFF.

This clone has more than one count but fewer than ten. The V and J genes are TRBV30 and TRBJ2-5; TRBD1 matches at 7 bases. V lost 5 bases and J lost 5; bases outside the gene matches: 5. CDR1 GTSNPN and CDR2 SVGIG come from the germline V gene (reference sequence). CDR3 length: 12 residues. The CDR3 region is CAWDRVRETQYF. Here the CDR3 DNA reads TGTGCCTGGGACAGGGTAAGGGAGACCCAGTACTTC. The full variable domain, its missing parts supplied by reference TRBV30 and TRBJ2-5, is SQTIHQWPATLVQPVGSPLSLECTVEGTSNPNLYWYRQAAGRGLQLLFYSVGIGQISSEVPQNLSASRPQDRQFILSSKKLLLSDSGFYLCAWDRVRETQYFGPGTRLLVL.

V is TRBV5-4 and J is TRBJ2-3; 8 nucleotides line up with TRBD2. The CDR3 loop spans 16 amino acids. CDR1 is SGHNT and CDR2 is YYREEE in the germline V gene (reference sequence). V was clipped by 4 bases and J by 4 bases; unmatched bases: 11. CDR3 DNA sequence: TGTGCCAGCAGCCCGGGGGGGGGTATGGCCCCAGATACGCAGTATTTT. Translation gives CASSPGGGMAPDTQYF.

The V call is TRBV3-1 (or the pseudogene TRBV3-2), the J call TRBJ2-7; 9 nucleotides align to TRBD1. Germline values: CDR1 LGHDT, CDR2 YNNKEL (reference sequence). This CDR3 comprises 13 residues. J was trimmed by 7 bases and V by 3 bases; bases with no gene match: 4. Here the CDR3 reads CASSQGTGREQYF. DNA for the CDR3: TGTGCCAGCAGCCAGGGGACAGGGAGGGAGCAGTACTTC.

The chain uses TRBV5-1 and TRBJ1-5, with D unresolved. Between the trimmed V and J ends, which lost 0 bases and 6 bases, there was a span of 7 bases. Germline V gives CDR1 SGHRS, CDR2 YFSETQ. The CDR3 runs 13 residues. The CDR3 region has the DNA TGCGCCAGCAGCTTGGATGTGGGTCAGCCCCAGCATTTT. This sequence encodes CASSLDVGQPQHF.

V usage is TRBV27 and J usage is TRBJ2-2; tentative D call: TRBD2 (5 bases). Deletions cut 6 bases from V and 6 bases from J, with 14 bases between. The CDR3 sequence is 14 residues long. Germline V gene sequence: CDR1 MNHEY, CDR2 SMNVEV (reference sequence). CDR3: CASRENGESGELFF. CDR3 DNA: TGTGCCAGCAGGGAGAACGGGGAATCCGGGGAGCTGTTTTTT.

The chain combines TRBV6-5 with TRBJ1-5, with a possible D match to TRBD1 (6 bases). The length of the CDR3 is 14 residues. Trimming took 5 bases from V and 7 from J, leaving 15 bases between them. Germline CDR1 is MNHEY and CDR2 is SVGAGI. DNA for the CDR3: TGTGCCAGCAGTATAGTGGGGGCTGGGCAGCCCCAGCATTTT. It yields the protein CASSIVGAGQPQHF.

This rearrangement joins TRBV5-1 to TRBJ1-1, with D perhaps TRBD1 (6 bases). Trimming removed 0 bases at V and 7 bases at J, with 7 bases between. The CDR3 extends over 12 amino acids. Germline CDR1 and CDR2: SGHRS and YFSETQ. CDR3 protein: CASSLADSEAFF. CDR3 DNA sequence: TGCGCCAGCAGCTTGGCGGACAGTGAAGCTTTCTTT.

V and J are TRBV7-3 and TRBJ1-1, with 7 positions matching TRBD1. The CDR3 has 13 residues. The V segment lost 2 bases and the J segment 7 bases; nucleotides outside the gene matches: 4. Germline assignment: CDR1 SGHTA and CDR2 FQGTGA. In DNA form, the CDR3 reads TGTGCCAGCAGCTTATCGAGGGACAGTGAAGCTTTCTTT. It yields the protein CASSLSRDSEAFF. Full variable domain (outside the CDR3, taken from reference TRBV7-3 and TRBJ1-1): GAGVSQTPSNKVTEKGKYVELRCDPISGHTALYWYRQSLGQGPEFLIYFQGTGAADDSGLPNDRFFAVRPEGSVSTLKIQRTERGDSAVYLCASSLSRDSEAFFGQGTRLTVV.

This chain uses TRBV2 with TRBJ2-7, with TRBD2 identical over 10 bases. V shed 2 bases and J 5 bases; nucleotides not matched to a gene: 6. The CDR3 consists of 15 residues. Germline V gene sequence: CDR1 SNHLY, CDR2 FYNNEI. CDR3 DNA sequence: TGTGCCAGCAGTGAATCGGTAGCGGGGGGCGACGAGCAGTACTTC. It codes for CASSESVAGGDEQYF.

CDR3 sequence: CSVDEGLSGNTIYF. The CDR3 nucleotides are TGCAGCGTTGATGAGGGACTCTCTGGAAACACCATATATTTT. The rearrangement links TRBV29-1 to TRBJ1-3; a possible D gene is TRBD1 (5 bases). This CDR3 region has 14 residues. In germline, CDR1 is SQVTM, CDR2 ANQGSEA. V shed 3 bases and J shed 0 bases, with 9 bases lying between them. The whole variable domain, filled in from reference TRBV29-1 and TRBJ1-3, reads SAVISQKPSRDICQRGTSLTIQCQVDSQVTMMFWYRQQPGQSLTLIATANQGSEATYESGFVIDKFPISRPNLTFSTLTVSNMSPEDSSIYLCSVDEGLSGNTIYFGEGSWLTVV.

V is TRBV7-3 and J is TRBJ2-5, with a possible D match to TRBD2 (6 bases). CDR3 length equals 17 residues. Germline V gives CDR1 SGHTA, CDR2 FQGTGA. V was cut by 0 bases and J by 0 bases, with 14 bases left in between. CDR3 nucleotides: TGTGCCAGCAGCTTAACGCCTAACCCTAGCGACCAAGAGACCCAGTACTTC. This translates into CASSLTPNPSDQETQYF.

The chain couples TRBV7-2 to TRBJ1-2; D unresolved. The CDR3 spans 17 residues. The ends were cut back, 1 base at V and 7 bases at J, with 22 bases in the middle. Germline V gene sequence: CDR1 SGHTA, CDR2 FQGNSA. CDR3 region: CASSLGAPIFGIGGYTF. CDR3 nucleotide sequence: TGTGCCAGCAGCTTAGGGGCCCCTATATTCGGGATCGGTGGCTACACCTTC. The variable domain in full, with the rest retrieved from reference TRBV7-2 and TRBJ1-2, is GAGVSQSPSNKVTEKGKDVELRCDPISGHTALYWYRQSLGQGLEFLIYFQGNSAPDKSGLPSDRFSAERTGGSVSTLTIQRTQQEDSAVYLCASSLGAPIFGIGGYTFGSGTRLTVV.

This chain connects TRBV12-3 or TRBV12-4 to TRBJ1-2; D gene unclear. This CDR3 contains 13 residues. Deletions cut 7 bases from V and 7 bases from J, with 16 bases between. This CDR3 is CASTLTQSFGYTF. The DNA for the CDR3 is TGTGCCAGCACCCTAACGCAGTCGTTTGGCTACACCTTC.

This clone was detected only once. V gene TRBV7-8 combines with J gene TRBJ1-3; the D is unclear. CDR1 SGHVS and CDR2 FQNEAQ come from the germline V gene. V was clipped by 2 bases and J by 3 bases, with 17 bases between them. This CDR3 has 17 residues. DNA for the CDR3: TGTGCCAGCAGCTTAACGTCGGGCAGCCTGGGTGGAAACACCATATATTTT. It codes for CASSLTSGSLGGNTIYF.

As DNA, the CDR3 is TGTGCCAGCAGTCGGGACAGGGGCTATGGCTACACCTTC. Translated, it gives CASSRDRGYGYTF. This chain connects TRBV6-5 to TRBJ1-2; 10 bases align to TRBD1. Germline CDR1 reads MNHEY; CDR2 reads SVGAGI. The CDR3 runs 13 residues. J was trimmed by 4 bases and V by 5 bases; bases with no gene match: 1.

The chain joins TRBV27 to TRBJ1-4; D gene unclear. From germline, CDR1 is MNHEY and CDR2 SMNVEV (reference sequence). The V end was cut by 5 bases, the J end by 4 bases, with 14 bases between. The CDR3 loop spans 15 amino acids. This CDR3 reads CASSLDGRYNEKLFF. DNA of the CDR3: TGTGCCAGCAGTCTCGACGGACGGTATAATGAAAAACTGTTTTTT.

The sample holds one count of this clone. The chain combines TRBV4-3 with TRBJ2-1, with TRBD2 matching 14 bases. V dropped 0 bases and J dropped 1; count of bases not matched to a gene: 8. Germline V gene sequence: CDR1 LGHNA, CDR2 YSLEER. This CDR3 is 20 amino acids long. For the CDR3, the DNA is TGCGCCAGCAGCCAAGACAATCCGGGACTAGCGGGGGTGTCCTACAATGAGCAGTTCTTC. This encodes CASSQDNPGLAGVSYNEQFF.

The chain is built from TRBV6-1 and TRBJ2-5, with 13 bases identical to TRBD2. With 5 bases clipped from V and 2 bases from J, the junction kept 5 bases outside the gene matches. Germline CDR1 reads MNHNS; CDR2 reads SASEGT. This CDR3 has 16 amino acids. As DNA, the CDR3 is TGTGCCAGCAGTCAAGGGGGACTAGCGGGGCAAGAGACCCAGTACTTC. This encodes CASSQGGLAGQETQYF.

Remarks on this clone: Germline and junction disagree at one end, which may indicate a read error. The sample carries other DNA sequences with the same CDR3. The V and J genes are TRBV7-9 and TRBJ2-7; D is perhaps TRBD1 (5 bases). CDR1 SEHNR and CDR2 FQNEAQ come from the germline V gene (reference sequence). CDR3 length: 13 residues. As DNA, the CDR3 is TGCGCCAGCAGCTACAAAAGGGGCAACGAGCAGTACTTC. As protein: CASSYKRGNEQYF.

This sequence joins TRBV5-1 and TRBJ2-5; 7 positions match TRBD1. Germline V gene sequence: CDR1 SGHRS, CDR2 YFSETQ. With V trimmed by 0 bases and J by 3 bases, 5 bases remained unmatched. The CDR3 has 15 residues. The CDR3 region has the DNA TGCGCCAGCAGCTTGGGCACGGGGACAGAAGAGACCCAGTACTTC. Its protein product is CASSLGTGTEETQYF. The full variable domain, completed using reference TRBV5-1 and TRBJ2-5, is KAGVTQTPRYLIKTRGQQVTLSCSPISGHRSVSWYQQTPGQGLQFLFEYFSETQRNKGNFPGRFSGRQFSNSRSEMNVSTLELGDSALYLCASSLGTGTEETQYFGPGTRLLVL.